This T cell receptor (beta chain) was obtained from a study of T cells after yellow fever vaccination. TCRdb re-derived calls from the 5' RACE reads in MiXCR, one entry per CDR3 protein. There are about 500,000 distinct CDR3 sequences in the sample; 17% occur only once, and approximately 15% lies in the top ten. As concerns this clonotype: A much more abundant neighbour one base away suggests this may be a read error.

V lost 0 bases, J lost 4 bases, and 3 bases stayed unmatched. This CDR3 is 15 amino acids long. The germline gives CDR1 SGHNT, CDR2 YYREEE (reference sequence). The chain couples TRBV5-4 to TRBJ2-3; 9 bases line up with TRBD2. This receptor was taken from a man aged 18 to 30 who received the YFV17D yellow fever vaccine. The source material was PBMCs, sampled 4 to 6 days after the first yellow fever vaccination. The CDR3 DNA reads as TGTGCCAGCAGCTTGGGCGGGGGGGCCCCAGATACGCAGTATTTT. It encodes CASSLGGGAPDTQYF.